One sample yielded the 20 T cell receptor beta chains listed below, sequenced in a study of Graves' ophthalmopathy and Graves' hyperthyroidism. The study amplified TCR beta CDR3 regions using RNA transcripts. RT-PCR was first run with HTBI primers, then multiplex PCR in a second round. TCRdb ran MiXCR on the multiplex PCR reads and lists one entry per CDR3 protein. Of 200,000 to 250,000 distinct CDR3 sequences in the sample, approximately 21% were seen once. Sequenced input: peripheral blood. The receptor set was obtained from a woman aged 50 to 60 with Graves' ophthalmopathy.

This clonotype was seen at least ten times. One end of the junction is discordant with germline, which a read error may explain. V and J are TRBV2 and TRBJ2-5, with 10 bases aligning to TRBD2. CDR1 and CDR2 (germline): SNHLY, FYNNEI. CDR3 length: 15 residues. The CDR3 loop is CASSEGLAAQETQYF. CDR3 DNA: TGTGCCAGCAGCGAAGGACTAGCGGCACAAGAGACCCAGTACTTC.

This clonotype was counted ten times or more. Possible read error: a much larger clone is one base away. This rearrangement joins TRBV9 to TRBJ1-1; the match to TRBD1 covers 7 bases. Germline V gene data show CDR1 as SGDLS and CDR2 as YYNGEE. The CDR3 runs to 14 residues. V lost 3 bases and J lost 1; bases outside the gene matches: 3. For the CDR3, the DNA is TGTGCCAGCAGCGAAGGGGACAGGAACACTGAAGCTTTCTTT. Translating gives CASSEGDRNTEAFF.

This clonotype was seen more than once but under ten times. The CDR3 region is CASSVGSSGNTIYF. CDR3 coding DNA: TGTGCCAGCAGCGTAGGTTCCTCTGGAAACACCATATATTTT. V gene TRBV9 combines with J gene TRBJ1-3; D gene unclear. CDR1 SGDLS and CDR2 YYNGEE come from the germline V gene. This CDR3 has 14 residues. Trimming pared 0 bases from V and 0 bases from J, leaving 4 bases between. The variable domain in full, with the rest retrieved from reference TRBV9 and TRBJ1-3, is DSGVTQTPKHLITATGQRVTLRCSPRSGDLSVYWYQQSLDQGLQFLIQYYNGEERAKGNILERFSAQQFPDLHSELNLSSLELGDSALYFCASSVGSSGNTIYFGEGSWLTVV.

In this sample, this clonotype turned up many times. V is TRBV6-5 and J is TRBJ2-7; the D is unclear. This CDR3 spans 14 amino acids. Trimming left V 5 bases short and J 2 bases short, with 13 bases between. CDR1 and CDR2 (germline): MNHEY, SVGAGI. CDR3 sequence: CASSLDPATYEQYF. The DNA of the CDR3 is TGTGCCAGCAGTCTAGACCCGGCCACCTACGAGCAGTACTTC.

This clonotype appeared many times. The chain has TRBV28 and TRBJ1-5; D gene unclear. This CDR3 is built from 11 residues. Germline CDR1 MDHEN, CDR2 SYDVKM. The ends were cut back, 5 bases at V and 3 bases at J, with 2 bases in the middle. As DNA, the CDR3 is TGTGCCAGCAGTATCAATCAGCCCCAGCATTTT. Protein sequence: CASSINQPQHF. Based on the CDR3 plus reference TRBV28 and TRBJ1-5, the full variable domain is DVKVTQSSRYLVKRTGEKVFLECVQDMDHENMFWYRQDPGLGLRLIYFSYDVKMKEKGDIPEGYSVSREKKERFSLILESASTNQTSMYLCASSINQPQHFGDGTRLSIL.

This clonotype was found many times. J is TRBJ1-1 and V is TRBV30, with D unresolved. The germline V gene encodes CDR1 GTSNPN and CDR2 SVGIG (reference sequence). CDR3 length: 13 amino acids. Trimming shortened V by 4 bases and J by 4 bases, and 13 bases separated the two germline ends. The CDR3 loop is CAWNTESATEAFF. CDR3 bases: TGTGCCTGGAATACAGAATCTGCCACTGAAGCTTTCTTT. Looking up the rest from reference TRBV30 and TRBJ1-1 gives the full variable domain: SQTIHQWPATLVQPVGSPLSLECTVEGTSNPNLYWYRQAAGRGLQLLFYSVGIGQISSEVPQNLSASRPQDRQFILSSKKLLLSDSGFYLCAWNTESATEAFFGQGTRLTVV.

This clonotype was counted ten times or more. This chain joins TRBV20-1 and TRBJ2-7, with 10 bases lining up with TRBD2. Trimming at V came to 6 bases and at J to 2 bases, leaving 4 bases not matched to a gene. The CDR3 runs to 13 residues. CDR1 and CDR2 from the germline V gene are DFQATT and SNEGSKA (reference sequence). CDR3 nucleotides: TGCAGTGCCATGAGCGGGAGGGCCTACGAGCAGTACTTC. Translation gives CSAMSGRAYEQYF.

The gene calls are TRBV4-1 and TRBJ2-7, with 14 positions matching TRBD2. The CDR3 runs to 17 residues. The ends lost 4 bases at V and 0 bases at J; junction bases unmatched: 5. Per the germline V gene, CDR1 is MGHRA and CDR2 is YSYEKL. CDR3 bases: TGCGCCAGCAGCCTCAGCGGGACTAGCGGGAGCTCCTACGAGCAGTACTTC. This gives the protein CASSLSGTSGSSYEQYF.

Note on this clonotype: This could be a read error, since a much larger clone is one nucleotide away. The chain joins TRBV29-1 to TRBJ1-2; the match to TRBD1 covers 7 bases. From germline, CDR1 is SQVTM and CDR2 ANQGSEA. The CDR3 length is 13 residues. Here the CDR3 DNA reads TGCAGCGTTGTACTACTCAGGGGGTATGGCTACATCTTC. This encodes CSVVLLRGYGYIF.

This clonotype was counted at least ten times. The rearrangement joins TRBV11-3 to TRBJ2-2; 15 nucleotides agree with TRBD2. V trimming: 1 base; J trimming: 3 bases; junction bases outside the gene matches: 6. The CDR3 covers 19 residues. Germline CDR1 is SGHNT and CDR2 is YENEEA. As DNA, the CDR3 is TGTGCCAGCAGCTTAGGAGGACTAGCGGGAGGGGGCGACACCGGGGAGCTGTTTTTT. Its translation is CASSLGGLAGGGDTGELFF.

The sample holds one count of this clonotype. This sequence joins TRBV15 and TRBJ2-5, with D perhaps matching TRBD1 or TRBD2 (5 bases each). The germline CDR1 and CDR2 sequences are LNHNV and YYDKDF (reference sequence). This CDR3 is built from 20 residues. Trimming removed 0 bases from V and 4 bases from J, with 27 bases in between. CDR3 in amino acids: CATSRDATEMGRKVGETQYF. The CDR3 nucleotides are TGTGCCACCAGCAGAGATGCTACAGAAATGGGACGGAAAGTAGGAGAGACCCAGTACTTC.

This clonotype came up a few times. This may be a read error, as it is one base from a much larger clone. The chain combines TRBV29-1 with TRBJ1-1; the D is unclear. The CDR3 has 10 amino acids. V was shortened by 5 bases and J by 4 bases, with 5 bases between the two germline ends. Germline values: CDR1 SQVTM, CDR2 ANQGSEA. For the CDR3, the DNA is TGCAGCGTTATGAGCACTGAAGCTTTCTTT. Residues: CSVMSTEAFF.

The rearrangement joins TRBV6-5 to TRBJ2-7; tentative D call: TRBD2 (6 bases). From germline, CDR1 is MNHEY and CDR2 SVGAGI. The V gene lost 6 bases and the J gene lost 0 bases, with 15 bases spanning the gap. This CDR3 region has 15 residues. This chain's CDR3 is CASSVGYGSSYEQYF. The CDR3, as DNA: TGTGCCAGCAGCGTAGGGTACGGGAGCTCCTACGAGCAGTACTTC.

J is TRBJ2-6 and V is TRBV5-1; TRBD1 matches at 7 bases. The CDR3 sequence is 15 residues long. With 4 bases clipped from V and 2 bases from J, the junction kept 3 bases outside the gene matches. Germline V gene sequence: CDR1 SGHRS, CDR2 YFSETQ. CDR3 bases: TGCGCCAGCAGCCGCGACAGGGCTGGGGCCAACGTCCTGACTTTC. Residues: CASSRDRAGANVLTF.

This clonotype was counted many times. CDR3 protein: CASSYFPINQPQHF. CDR3 bases: TGTGCCAGCAGTTATTTCCCTATCAATCAGCCCCAGCATTTT. The rearrangement joins TRBV6-5 to TRBJ1-5; no reliable D call. The germline V gene has CDR1 MNHEY and CDR2 SVGAGI. CDR3 length: 14 amino acids. Trimming took off 3 bases at V and 3 bases at J, with 9 bases between the two ends.

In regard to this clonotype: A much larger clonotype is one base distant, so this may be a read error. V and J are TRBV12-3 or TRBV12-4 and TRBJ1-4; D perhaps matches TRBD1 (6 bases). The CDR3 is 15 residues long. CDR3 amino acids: CASSFHGQPNEELFF. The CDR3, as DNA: TGTGCCAGCAGTTTCCACGGACAGCCCAATGAAGAACTGTTTTTT.

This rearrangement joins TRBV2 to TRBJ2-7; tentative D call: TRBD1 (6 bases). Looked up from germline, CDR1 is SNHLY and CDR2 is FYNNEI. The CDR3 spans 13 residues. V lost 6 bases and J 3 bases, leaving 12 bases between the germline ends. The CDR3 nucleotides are TGTGCCAGCAGGTCGGGACACAGCTACGAGCAGTACTTC. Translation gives CASRSGHSYEQYF. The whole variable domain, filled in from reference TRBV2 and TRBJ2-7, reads EPEVTQTPSHQVTQMGQEVILRCVPISNHLYFYWYRQILGQKVEFLVSFYNNEISEKSEIFDDQFSVERPDGSNFTLKIRSTKLEDSAMYFCASRSGHSYEQYFGPGTRLTVT.

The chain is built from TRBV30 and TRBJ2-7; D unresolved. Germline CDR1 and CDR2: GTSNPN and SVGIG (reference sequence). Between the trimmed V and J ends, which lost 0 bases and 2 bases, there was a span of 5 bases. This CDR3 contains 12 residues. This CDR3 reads CAWSVGPYEQYF. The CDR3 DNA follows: TGTGCCTGGAGTGTAGGCCCCTACGAGCAGTACTTC.

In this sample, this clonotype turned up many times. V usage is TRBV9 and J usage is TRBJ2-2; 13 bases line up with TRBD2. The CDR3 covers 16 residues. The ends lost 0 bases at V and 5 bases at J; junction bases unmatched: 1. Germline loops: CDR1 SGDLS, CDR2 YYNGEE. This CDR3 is CASSVVTSGGTGELFF. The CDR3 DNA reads TGTGCCAGCAGCGTAGTGACTAGCGGGGGGACCGGGGAGCTGTTTTTT.

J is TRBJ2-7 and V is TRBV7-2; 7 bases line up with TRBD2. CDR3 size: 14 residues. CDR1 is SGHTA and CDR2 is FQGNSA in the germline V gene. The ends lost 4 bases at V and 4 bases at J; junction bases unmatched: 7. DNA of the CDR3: TGTGCCAGCAGCTCCCTGGGGGGGGGATACGAGCAGTACTTC. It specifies CASSSLGGGYEQYF. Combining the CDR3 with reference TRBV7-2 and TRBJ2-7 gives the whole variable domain GAGVSQSPSNKVTEKGKDVELRCDPISGHTALYWYRQSLGQGLEFLIYFQGNSAPDKSGLPSDRFSAERTGGSVSTLTIQRTQQEDSAVYLCASSSLGGGYEQYFGPGTRLTVT.